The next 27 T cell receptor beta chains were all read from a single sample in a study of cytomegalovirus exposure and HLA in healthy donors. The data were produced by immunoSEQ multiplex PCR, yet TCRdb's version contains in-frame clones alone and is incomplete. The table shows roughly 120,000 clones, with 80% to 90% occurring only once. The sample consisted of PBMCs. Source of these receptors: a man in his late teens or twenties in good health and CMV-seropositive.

The chain's CDR3 is CASTGLAQHRSEQFF. The CDR3 nucleotides read TGTGCCAGCACGGGACTAGCCCAACATCGTAGTGAGCAGTTCTTC. V gene TRBV27 combines with J gene TRBJ2-1; 9 positions match TRBD2. V lost 7 bases and J lost 9; bases outside the gene matches: 13. There are 15 residues in the CDR3. Germline V CDR1 and CDR2: MNHEY, SMNVEV (reference sequence).

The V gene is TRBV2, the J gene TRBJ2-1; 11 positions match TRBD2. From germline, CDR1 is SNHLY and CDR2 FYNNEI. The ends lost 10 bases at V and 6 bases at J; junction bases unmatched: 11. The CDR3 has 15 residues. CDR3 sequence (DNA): TGTGCCACCCCGACTAGCGGGGTTGGGACCAATGAGCAGTTCTTC. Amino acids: CATPTSGVGTNEQFF.

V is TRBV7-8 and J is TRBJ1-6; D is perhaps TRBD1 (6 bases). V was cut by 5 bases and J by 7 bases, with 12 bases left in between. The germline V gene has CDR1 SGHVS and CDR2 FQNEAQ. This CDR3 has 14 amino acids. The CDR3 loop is CASSAEGGNSPLHF. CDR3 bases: TGTGCCAGCAGCGCAGAAGGGGGAAATTCACCCCTCCACTTT.

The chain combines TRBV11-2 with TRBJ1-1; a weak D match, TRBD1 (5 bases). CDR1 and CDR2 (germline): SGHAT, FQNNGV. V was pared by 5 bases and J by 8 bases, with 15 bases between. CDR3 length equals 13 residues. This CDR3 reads CASSNAGQGEAFF. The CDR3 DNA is TGTGCCAGCAGCAACGCTGGACAAGGGGAAGCTTTCTTT.

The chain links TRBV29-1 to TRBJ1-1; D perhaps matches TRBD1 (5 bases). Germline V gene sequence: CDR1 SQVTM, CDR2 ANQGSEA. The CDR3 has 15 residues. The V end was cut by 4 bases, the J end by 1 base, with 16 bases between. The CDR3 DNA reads TGCAGCGTTGGAGAGTGGGGCCATGGGAACACTGAAGCTTTCTTT. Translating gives CSVGEWGHGNTEAFF. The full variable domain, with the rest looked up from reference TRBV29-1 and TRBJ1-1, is SAVISQKPSRDICQRGTSLTIQCQVDSQVTMMFWYRQQPGQSLTLIATANQGSEATYESGFVIDKFPISRPNLTFSTLTVSNMSPEDSSIYLCSVGEWGHGNTEAFFGQGTRLTVV.

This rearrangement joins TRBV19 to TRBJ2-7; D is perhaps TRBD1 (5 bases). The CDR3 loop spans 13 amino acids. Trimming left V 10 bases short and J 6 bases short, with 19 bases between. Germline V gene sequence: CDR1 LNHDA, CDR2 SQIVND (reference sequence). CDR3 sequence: CATRQPPAPEQYF. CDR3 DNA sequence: TGTGCCACCCGACAGCCTCCTGCTCCCGAGCAGTACTTC.

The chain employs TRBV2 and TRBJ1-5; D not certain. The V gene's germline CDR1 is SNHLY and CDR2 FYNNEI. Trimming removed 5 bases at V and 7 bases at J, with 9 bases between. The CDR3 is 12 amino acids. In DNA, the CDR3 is TGTGCCAGCAGTATAGGGAGACAGCCCCAGCATTTT. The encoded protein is CASSIGRQPQHF.

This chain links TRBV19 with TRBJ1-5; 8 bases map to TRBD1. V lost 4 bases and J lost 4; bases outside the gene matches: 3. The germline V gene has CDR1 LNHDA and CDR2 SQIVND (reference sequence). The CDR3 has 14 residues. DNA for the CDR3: TGTGCCAGTAGTACAGGGGGCGGTAATCAGCCCCAGCATTTT. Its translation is CASSTGGGNQPQHF. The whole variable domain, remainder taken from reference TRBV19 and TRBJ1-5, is DGGITQSPKYLFRKEGQNVTLSCEQNLNHDAMYWYRQDPGQGLRLIYYSQIVNDFQKGDIAEGYSVSREKKESFPLTVTSAQKNPTAFYLCASSTGGGNQPQHFGDGTRLSIL.

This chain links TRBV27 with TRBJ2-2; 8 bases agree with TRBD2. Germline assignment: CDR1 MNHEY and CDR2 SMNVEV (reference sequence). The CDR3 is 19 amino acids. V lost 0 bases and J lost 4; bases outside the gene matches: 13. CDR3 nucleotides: TGTGCCAGCAGTTTATCCAACATCCGGAGCGGGGGTGGCACCGGGGAGCTGTTTTTT. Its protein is CASSLSNIRSGGGTGELFF.

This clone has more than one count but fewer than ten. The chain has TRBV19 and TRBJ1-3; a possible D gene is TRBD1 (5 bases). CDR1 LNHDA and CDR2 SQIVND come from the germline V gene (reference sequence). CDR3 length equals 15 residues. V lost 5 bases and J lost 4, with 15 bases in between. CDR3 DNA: TGTGCCAGTAGTCCGGACATGGCCTCAGGAAACACCATATATTTT. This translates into CASSPDMASGNTIYF.

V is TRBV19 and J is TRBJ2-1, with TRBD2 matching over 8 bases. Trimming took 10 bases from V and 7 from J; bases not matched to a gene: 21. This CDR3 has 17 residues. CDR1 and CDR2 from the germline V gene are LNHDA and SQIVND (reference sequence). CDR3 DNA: TGTGCCACCCAAGGGGGTCGGGGGACTAGACGACTTAATGAGCAGTTCTTC. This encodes CATQGGRGTRRLNEQFF.

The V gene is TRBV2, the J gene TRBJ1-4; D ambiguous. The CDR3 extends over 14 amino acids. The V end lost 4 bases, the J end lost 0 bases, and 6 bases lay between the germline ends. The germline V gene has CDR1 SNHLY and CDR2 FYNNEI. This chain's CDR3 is CASSAPATNEKLFF. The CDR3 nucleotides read TGTGCCAGCAGTGCCCCTGCAACTAATGAAAAACTGTTTTTT.

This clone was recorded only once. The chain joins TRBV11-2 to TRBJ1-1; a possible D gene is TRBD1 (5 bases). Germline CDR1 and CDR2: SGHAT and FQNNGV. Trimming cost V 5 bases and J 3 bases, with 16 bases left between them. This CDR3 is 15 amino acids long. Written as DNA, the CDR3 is TGTGCCAGCAGCGACCCCAATCAGGGCGACACTGAAGCTTTCTTT. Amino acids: CASSDPNQGDTEAFF.

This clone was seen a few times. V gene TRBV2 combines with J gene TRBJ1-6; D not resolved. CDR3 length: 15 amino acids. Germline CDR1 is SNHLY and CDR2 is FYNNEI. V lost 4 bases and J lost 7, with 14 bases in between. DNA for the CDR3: TGTGCCAGCAGTGTAAAGGAGGCAAGGAATTCACCCCTCCACTTT. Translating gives CASSVKEARNSPLHF.

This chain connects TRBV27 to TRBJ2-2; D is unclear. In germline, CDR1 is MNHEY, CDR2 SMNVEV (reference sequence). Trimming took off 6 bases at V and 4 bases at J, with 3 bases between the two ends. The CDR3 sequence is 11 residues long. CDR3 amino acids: CASSRTGELFF. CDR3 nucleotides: TGTGCCAGCAGCCGCACCGGGGAGCTGTTTTTT.

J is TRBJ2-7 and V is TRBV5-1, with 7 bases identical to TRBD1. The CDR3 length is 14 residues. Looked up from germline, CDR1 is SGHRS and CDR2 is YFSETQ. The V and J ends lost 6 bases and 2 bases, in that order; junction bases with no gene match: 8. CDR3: CASKPSGTAYEQYF. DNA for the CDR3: TGCGCCAGCAAACCTTCAGGGACAGCCTACGAGCAGTACTTC.

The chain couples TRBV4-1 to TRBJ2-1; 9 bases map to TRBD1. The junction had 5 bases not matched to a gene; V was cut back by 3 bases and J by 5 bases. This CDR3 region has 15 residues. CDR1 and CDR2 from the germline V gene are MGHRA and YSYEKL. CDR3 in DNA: TGCGCCAGCAGCCACCCGGGACAGGGAAACAATGAGCAGTTCTTC. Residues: CASSHPGQGNNEQFF.

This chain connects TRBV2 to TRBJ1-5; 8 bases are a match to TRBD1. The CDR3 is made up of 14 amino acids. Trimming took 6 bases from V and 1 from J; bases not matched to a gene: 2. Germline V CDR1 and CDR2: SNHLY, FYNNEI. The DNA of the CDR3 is TGTGCCAGCAGCAGGGACAGGAGCAATCAGCCCCAGCATTTT. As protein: CASSRDRSNQPQHF.

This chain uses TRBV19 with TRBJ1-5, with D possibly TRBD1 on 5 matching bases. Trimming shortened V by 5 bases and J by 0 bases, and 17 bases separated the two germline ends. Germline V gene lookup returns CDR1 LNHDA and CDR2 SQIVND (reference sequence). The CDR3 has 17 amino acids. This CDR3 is CASSQYQTAYSNQPQHF. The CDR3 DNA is TGTGCCAGTAGTCAATACCAGACAGCTTATAGCAATCAGCCCCAGCATTTT.

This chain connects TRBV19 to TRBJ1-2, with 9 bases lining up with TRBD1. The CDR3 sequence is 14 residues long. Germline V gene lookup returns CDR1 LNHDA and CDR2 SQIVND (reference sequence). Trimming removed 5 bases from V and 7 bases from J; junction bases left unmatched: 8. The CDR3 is CASSFPGTGTGYTF. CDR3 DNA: TGTGCCAGTAGTTTTCCCGGGACAGGGACTGGCTACACCTTC.

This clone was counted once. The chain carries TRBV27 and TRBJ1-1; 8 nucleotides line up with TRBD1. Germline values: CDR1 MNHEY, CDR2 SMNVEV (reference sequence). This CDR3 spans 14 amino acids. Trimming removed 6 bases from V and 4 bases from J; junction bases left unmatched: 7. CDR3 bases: TGTGCCAGCAGCACATTAACAGGGGGCACTGAAGCTTTCTTT. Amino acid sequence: CASSTLTGGTEAFF.

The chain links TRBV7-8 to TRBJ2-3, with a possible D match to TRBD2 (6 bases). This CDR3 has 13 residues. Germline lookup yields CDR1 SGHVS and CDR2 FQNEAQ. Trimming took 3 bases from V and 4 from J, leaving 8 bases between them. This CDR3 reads CASSLREPDTQYF. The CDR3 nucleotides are TGTGCCAGCAGCTTGCGGGAACCAGATACGCAGTATTTT.

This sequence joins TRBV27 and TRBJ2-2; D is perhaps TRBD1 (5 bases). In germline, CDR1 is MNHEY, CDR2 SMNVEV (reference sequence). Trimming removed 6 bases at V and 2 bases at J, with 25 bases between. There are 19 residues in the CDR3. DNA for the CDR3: TGTGCCAGCAGCAAAGGGGTTTACGCACTTGGGCCCAACACCGGGGAGCTGTTTTTT. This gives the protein CASSKGVYALGPNTGELFF.

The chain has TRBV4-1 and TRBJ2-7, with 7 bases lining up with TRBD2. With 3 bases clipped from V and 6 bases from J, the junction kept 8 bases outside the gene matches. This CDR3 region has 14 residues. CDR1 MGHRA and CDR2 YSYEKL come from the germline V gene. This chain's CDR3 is CASSQLTSSPEQYF. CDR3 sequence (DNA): TGCGCCAGCAGCCAGCTGACTAGCTCTCCCGAGCAGTACTTC.

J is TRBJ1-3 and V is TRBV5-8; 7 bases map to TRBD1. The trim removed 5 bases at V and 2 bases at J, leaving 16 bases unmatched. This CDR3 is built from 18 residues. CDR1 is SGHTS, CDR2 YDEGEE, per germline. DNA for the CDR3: TGTGCCAGCAGGTCCCGGCAGACAGGGCTTTTCACTGGAAACACCATATATTTT. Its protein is CASRSRQTGLFTGNTIYF.

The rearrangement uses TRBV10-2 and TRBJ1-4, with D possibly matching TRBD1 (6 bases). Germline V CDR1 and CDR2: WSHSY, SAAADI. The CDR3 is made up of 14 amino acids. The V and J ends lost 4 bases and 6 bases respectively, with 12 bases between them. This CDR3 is CASSGTVHHEKLFF. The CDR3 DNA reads TGCGCCAGCAGTGGGACAGTACACCATGAAAAACTGTTTTTT.

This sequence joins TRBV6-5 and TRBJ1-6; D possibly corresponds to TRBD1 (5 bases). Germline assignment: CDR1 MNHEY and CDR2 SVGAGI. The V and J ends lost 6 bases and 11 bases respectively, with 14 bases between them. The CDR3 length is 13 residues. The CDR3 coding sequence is TGTGCCAGCAGGTCCGGGAGGGGCACACCCCTCCACTTT. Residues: CASRSGRGTPLHF.